The present TCR beta chain was sequenced within a study of T cell repertoires in cytomegalovirus infection. Study at large: Indicated by public TCR beta signatures were CMV infection and matching HLA type.

This clonotype has more than one count but fewer than ten. The antigen remains unidentified. Trimming cost V 6 bases and J 6 bases; bases outside gene matches: 8. The CDR3 is 14 residues long. Per the germline V gene, CDR1 is LNHDA and CDR2 is SQIVND (reference sequence). From the reads, TCRdb called clonotypes with MiXCR, one entry per CDR3 protein. The sample consists of roughly 340,000 distinct CDR3 sequences, under 35% of them appearing once. This specimen was cultured PBMCs, taken from culture after CMV antigen stimulation. The chain recombines TRBV19 with TRBJ1-2, with 9 bases fitting TRBD1. The sequence derives from a human donor in good health (CMV status not recorded). Some clones in this sample may be carry-over from other donors' samples. DNA of the CDR3: TGTGCCAGTAGACCACAGGGGGCGAAGAATGGCTACACCTTC. Translating it yields CASRPQGAKNGYTF.